Shown below are 18 T cell receptor beta chains from a single sample sequenced in a study of T cells expressing NK-cell markers. TCRdb reprocessed the 5' RACE reads and stores each CDR3 protein as one record, lacking DNA. Here the sample table reports 300,000 or so distinct CDR3 sequences. The sequenced material came from blood T cells: a sorted CD56 or NKG2C T cell subset, CD4+ or CD8+ T cells, or bulk PBMC T cells (not recorded which). These receptors came from a woman aged 18 to 75 in good health.

The chain joins TRBV29-1 to TRBJ1-1; TCRdb lists TRBD1, though no DNA is available to test this call. This CDR3 region has 15 residues. Germline-derived CDR1 and CDR2 are SQVTM and ANQGSEA. CDR3 protein: CSVGGTPGTNTEAFF.

The chain employs TRBV3-1 and TRBJ1-6. The CDR3 loop spans 13 amino acids. CDR1 is LGHDT and CDR2 is YNNKEL in the germline V gene (reference sequence). The CDR3 loop is CASSQEVYSPLHF.

The rearrangement joins TRBV4-3 to TRBJ2-1; TCRdb's D call, TRBD1, is unchecked because there is no DNA. The CDR3 loop spans 14 amino acids. Germline V gives CDR1 LGHNA, CDR2 YSLEER. The CDR3 sequence is CASSHSYRENEQFF.

V is TRBV5-1 and J is TRBJ2-3; as DNA is missing, the TRBD2 call by TCRdb cannot be tested. CDR1 and CDR2 from the germline V gene are SGHRS and YFSETQ. The CDR3 is 17 amino acids. CDR3 amino acids: CASSPGLAGGLTDTQYF.

The chain carries TRBV28 and TRBJ2-2; no DNA is available, so the TRBD1 call from TCRdb remains unchecked. Germline V lookup: CDR1 MDHEN, CDR2 SYDVKM. The CDR3 runs 15 residues. CDR3 in amino acids: CASSSTGAGSGELFF.

The rearrangement uses TRBV6-5 and TRBJ2-7; TCRdb indicates TRBD1, and absent DNA this call remains unverified. The CDR3 consists of 15 residues. Germline V gene sequence: CDR1 MNHEY, CDR2 SVGAGI. CDR3 sequence: CASSYTRTGRGEQYF.

The rearrangement uses TRBV5-1 and TRBJ2-3; TCRdb picks TRBD1, but there is no DNA to check that call. The CDR3 is 13 amino acids. CDR1 is SGHRS, CDR2 YFSETQ, per germline. CDR3 region: CASSWGGADTQYF.

This rearrangement joins TRBV20-1 to TRBJ1-1. Germline V CDR1 and CDR2: DFQATT, SNEGSKA (reference sequence). The CDR3 has 13 amino acids. The CDR3: CSANPSGPLGAFF.

The gene calls are TRBV5-1 and TRBJ2-5; the D call from TCRdb, TRBD2, cannot be confirmed without DNA. The CDR3 covers 14 residues. CDR1 and CDR2 from the germline V gene are SGHRS and YFSETQ. CDR3: CASSQGLAEGTQYF.

This chain connects TRBV19 to TRBJ2-2; TCRdb reports TRBD1, a call that lacks DNA to check it against. The CDR3 covers 15 residues. Germline V gives CDR1 LNHDA, CDR2 SQIVND (reference sequence). This CDR3 reads CASIRGTVNTGELFF.

The CDR3 spells CATSETVEETQYF. This sequence joins TRBV24-1 and TRBJ2-5. Germline CDR1 is KGHDR and CDR2 is SFDVKD. The length of the CDR3 is 13 residues.

V is TRBV7-3 and J is TRBJ1-1; the D call of TRBD1 rests on TCRdb alone, since no DNA is present to check it. There are 15 residues in the CDR3. Germline V gives CDR1 SGHTA, CDR2 FQGTGA. This CDR3 reads CASSSGQGGVAEAFF.

This sequence joins TRBV7-2 and TRBJ2-2; without DNA, the TCRdb call of TRBD1 cannot be checked. CDR1 is SGHTA, CDR2 FQGNSA, per germline. The CDR3 contains 15 residues. The CDR3 sequence: CASSPPSPNTGELFF.

The chain couples TRBV6-5 to TRBJ2-7; no DNA is available, so the TRBD2 call from TCRdb remains unchecked. Germline loops: CDR1 MNHEY, CDR2 SVGAGI. The CDR3 has 15 residues. This CDR3 reads CASSSYLAGSYEQYF.

The V and J genes are TRBV10-2 and TRBJ2-2. The V gene's germline CDR1 is WSHSY and CDR2 SAAADI. This CDR3 has 13 residues. CDR3 sequence reads: CASSVSILGELFF.

The chain uses TRBV18 and TRBJ2-2; the D call from TCRdb, TRBD1, cannot be confirmed without DNA. The germline V gene has CDR1 KGHSH and CDR2 LQKENI. This CDR3 contains 17 residues. The CDR3 sequence: CASSPQRSQGRTGELFF.

This sequence joins TRBV5-6 and TRBJ2-5; TCRdb gives TRBD1 as the D gene, but with no DNA this cannot be confirmed. The CDR3 length is 13 residues. The germline gives CDR1 SGHDT, CDR2 YYEEEE. The chain's CDR3 is CASSGTFGGTQYF. Complete variable domain (other parts from reference TRBV5-6 and TRBJ2-5): DAGVTQSPTHLIKTRGQQVTLRCSPKSGHDTVSWYQQALGQGPQFIFQYYEEEERQRGNFPDRFSGHQFPNYSSELNVNALLLGDSALYLCASSGTFGGTQYFGPGTRLLVL.

The chain is built from TRBV5-1 and TRBJ2-1; without DNA, the TCRdb call of TRBD2 cannot be checked. The germline V gene encodes CDR1 SGHRS and CDR2 YFSETQ. This CDR3 is 16 amino acids long. CDR3 region: CASSSLRASGYNEQFF.